The 8 T cell receptor beta chains presented below share a single source sample, sequenced in a study of cytomegalovirus exposure and HLA in healthy donors. 13 Jbeta primers and 60 Vbeta primers were used for the PCR. Using immunoSEQ multiplex PCR, the repertoire was profiled, and TCRdb retains in-frame clones only, with some absent. Altogether some 150,000 clones are present, more than 60% being singletons, with the ten largest covering about 3.5%. Sequencing input: PBMCs. These TCRs come from a man aged 35 to 55 in good health and CMV-seronegative.

This chain connects TRBV18 to TRBJ2-6; possible D gene TRBD1, 6 bases. Trimming removed 0 bases at V and 2 bases at J, with 17 bases between. Germline V gene lookup returns CDR1 KGHSH and CDR2 LQKENI. The CDR3 spans 19 residues. Here the CDR3 reads CASSPPAKQGWAGANVLTF. In DNA form, the CDR3 reads TGTGCCAGCTCACCACCGGCAAAACAGGGTTGGGCTGGGGCCAACGTCCTGACTTTC.

The chain links TRBV6-5 to TRBJ1-5, with 8 nucleotides matching TRBD1. Germline loops: CDR1 MNHEY, CDR2 SVGAGI. This CDR3 is built from 15 residues. V was pared by 6 bases and J by 5 bases, with 9 bases of the junction left unmatched. The DNA for the CDR3 is TGTGCCAGCAGCCGCGACAGGGGAACGGATCAGCCCCAGCATTTT. It specifies CASSRDRGTDQPQHF.

The V and J genes are TRBV18 and TRBJ2-4, with 8 bases matching TRBD1. CDR1 and CDR2 (germline): KGHSH, LQKENI. J was trimmed by 2 bases and V by 2 bases; bases with no gene match: 5. The CDR3 spans 16 residues. DNA for the CDR3: TGTGCCAGCTCACCATGGGACAGGATTTCCAAAAACATTCAGTACTTC. Protein: CASSPWDRISKNIQYF.

The chain links TRBV5-1 to TRBJ1-1, with D unresolved. The germline V gene has CDR1 SGHRS and CDR2 YFSETQ. Trimming took 3 bases from V and 1 from J, leaving 22 bases between them. The CDR3 loop spans 18 amino acids. For the CDR3, the DNA is TGCGCCAGCAGCTCAGGAAGACTAAGGTCCCCGGAGAACACTGAAGCTTTCTTT. It yields the protein CASSSGRLRSPENTEAFF.

This clone was observed a handful of times. V gene TRBV5-1 combines with J gene TRBJ1-1; 7 positions match TRBD1. Germline loops: CDR1 SGHRS, CDR2 YFSETQ. CDR3 length: 14 residues. The V segment lost 4 bases and the J segment 2 bases; nucleotides outside the gene matches: 5. The CDR3 loop reads CASSEGQPNTEAFF. The CDR3 nucleotides are TGCGCCAGCAGCGAGGGACAGCCCAACACTGAAGCTTTCTTT.

The gene calls are TRBV7-9 and TRBJ2-7; TRBD1 aligns across 10 bases. CDR3 length: 15 residues. V was pared by 4 bases and J by 6 bases, with 9 bases of the junction left unmatched. The germline V gene encodes CDR1 SEHNR and CDR2 FQNEAQ (reference sequence). Here the CDR3 DNA reads TGTGCCAGCAGCTCCAGCATGCGGGACAGGGGCGAGCAGTACTTC. It specifies CASSSSMRDRGEQYF.

Only one count was recorded for this clone. This rearrangement joins TRBV25-1 to TRBJ2-1; the match to TRBD2 covers 10 bases. Per germline, CDR1 MGHDK and CDR2 SYGVNS. The CDR3 length is 16 residues. The V segment lost 2 bases and the J segment 3 bases; nucleotides outside the gene matches: 4. For the CDR3, the DNA is TGTGCCAGCAGTGAACGATTAGCGGGGGGCTACAATGAGCAGTTCTTC. It translates to CASSERLAGGYNEQFF. Full variable domain (outside the CDR3, taken from reference TRBV25-1 and TRBJ2-1): EADIYQTPRYLVIGTGKKITLECSQTMGHDKMYWYQQDPGMELHLIHYSYGVNSTEKGDLSSESTVSRIRTEHFPLTLESARPSHTSQYLCASSERLAGGYNEQFFGPGTRLTVL.

The gene calls are TRBV28 and TRBJ1-1; tentative D call: TRBD1 (6 bases). Trimming pared 5 bases from V and 2 bases from J, leaving 21 bases between. CDR1 MDHEN and CDR2 SYDVKM come from the germline V gene. The CDR3 extends over 17 amino acids. The CDR3 is CASSPIRGAHINTEAFF. The CDR3 nucleotides are TGTGCCAGCAGTCCAATCAGGGGCGCCCACATTAACACTGAAGCTTTCTTT.